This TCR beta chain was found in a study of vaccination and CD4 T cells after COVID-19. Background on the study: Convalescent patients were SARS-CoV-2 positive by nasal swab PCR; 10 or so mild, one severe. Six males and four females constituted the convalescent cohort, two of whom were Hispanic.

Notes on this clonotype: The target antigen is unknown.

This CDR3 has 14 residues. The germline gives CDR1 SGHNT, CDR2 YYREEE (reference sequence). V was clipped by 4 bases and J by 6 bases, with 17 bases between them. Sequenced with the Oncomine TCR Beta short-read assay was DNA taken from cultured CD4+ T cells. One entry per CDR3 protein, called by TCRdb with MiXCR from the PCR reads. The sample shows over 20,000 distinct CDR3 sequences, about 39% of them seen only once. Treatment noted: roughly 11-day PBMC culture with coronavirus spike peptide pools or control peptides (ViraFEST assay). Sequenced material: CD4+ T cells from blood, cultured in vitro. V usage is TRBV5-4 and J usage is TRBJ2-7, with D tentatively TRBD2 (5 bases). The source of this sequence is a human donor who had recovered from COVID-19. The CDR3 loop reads CASSQDLARGEQYF. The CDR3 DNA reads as TGTGCCAGCAGCCAAGATTTGGCTCGGGGCGAGCAGTACTTC. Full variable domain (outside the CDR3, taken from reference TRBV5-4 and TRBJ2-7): ETGVTQSPTHLIKTRGQQVTLRCSSQSGHNTVSWYQQALGQGPQFIFQYYREEENGRGNFPPRFSGLQFPNYSSELNVNALELDDSALYLCASSQDLARGEQYFGPGTRLTVT.